Listed below are T cell receptor beta chains from one sample, sequenced in a study of cytomegalovirus exposure and HLA in healthy donors. Data came from immunoSEQ multiplex PCR; TCRdb stores just in-frame clones and leaves some out. The sample lists around 120,000 clones, over 60% occurring once. Sequencing was done on a sample of PBMCs. All receptors come from a female donor in good health and CMV-seropositive. Both conserved end residues are part of each CDR3. The D gene is left open where the match is weak. Expanded clones are given a class, and other clones once, few, many or no size at all.

d_gene: TRBD1; j_gene: TRBJ2-7; v_gene: TRBV30; abundance: .; CDR3nt: TGTGCCTGGAGTACCCCGTTGGGACAGGGGACCTACGAGCAGTACTTC; CDR3aa: CAWSTPLGQGTYEQYF
d_gene: .; j_gene: TRBJ2-2; v_gene: TRBV7-9; abundance: .; CDR3nt: TGTGCCAGCACCGATGCCTTCGGGGTTACCACCGGGGAGCTGTTTTTT; CDR3aa: CASTDAFGVTTGELFF
d_gene: .; j_gene: TRBJ2-2; v_gene: TRBV27; abundance: .; CDR3nt: TGTGCCAGCCGGTTGGCGGGTCTTCTAACCGGGGAGCTGTTTTTT; CDR3aa: CASRLAGLLTGELFF
d_gene: .; j_gene: TRBJ2-7; v_gene: TRBV28; abundance: .; CDR3nt: TGTGCCAGCAGTTTGGGCAGCATCTACGAGCAGTACTTC; CDR3aa: CASSLGSIYEQYF
d_gene: .; j_gene: TRBJ1-3; v_gene: TRBV28; abundance: few; CDR3nt: TGTGCCAGCGAGACAAGTACAGGAAACACCATATATTTT; CDR3aa: CASETSTGNTIYF
d_gene: .; j_gene: TRBJ2-7; v_gene: TRBV7-8; abundance: .; CDR3nt: TGTGCCAGCAGCTTAGTGGTGCGGAGCCCCCAGTACTTC; CDR3aa: CASSLVVRSPQYF
d_gene: .; j_gene: TRBJ2-6; v_gene: TRBV7-8; abundance: .; CDR3nt: TGTGCCAGCACCCTTTCTGGGGCCAACGTCCTGACTTTC; CDR3aa: CASTLSGANVLTF
d_gene: TRBD2; j_gene: TRBJ2-7; v_gene: TRBV10-1; abundance: .; CDR3nt: TGCGCCAGCAGTCGGACTAGCGGTGCCGAGCAGTACTTC; CDR3aa: CASSRTSGAEQYF
d_gene: TRBD2; j_gene: TRBJ2-2; v_gene: TRBV10-2; abundance: .; CDR3nt: TGCGCCAGCAGGGCGGGACTAGCGGATACCGGGGAGCTGTTTTTT; CDR3aa: CASRAGLADTGELFF
d_gene: .; j_gene: TRBJ2-3; v_gene: TRBV11-2; abundance: .; CDR3nt: TGTGCCAGCAGCTTTAGGGGGGGGTCCTCTAGCACAGATACGCAGTATTTT; CDR3aa: CASSFRGGSSSTDTQYF
d_gene: .; j_gene: TRBJ1-2; v_gene: TRBV6-1; abundance: .; CDR3nt: TGTGCCAGCCTGGACGGATTTCCTGGGAGATTC; CDR3aa: CASLDGFPGRF
d_gene: TRBD1; j_gene: TRBJ1-4; v_gene: TRBV29-1; abundance: .; CDR3nt: TGCAGCGTCGGGACAGGGGGTCAGGTCGGAAAACTGTTTTTT; CDR3aa: CSVGTGGQVGKLFF
d_gene: .; j_gene: TRBJ1-6; v_gene: TRBV4-1; abundance: .; CDR3nt: TGCGCCAGCAGCCAAGCAGGCGACCAGTATAATTCACCCCTCCACTTT; CDR3aa: CASSQAGDQYNSPLHF
d_gene: .; j_gene: TRBJ2-7; v_gene: TRBV12-5; abundance: once; CDR3nt: TGTGCTAGTGGTTTGACCGGGGATCCCTACGAGCAGTACTTC; CDR3aa: CASGLTGDPYEQYF
d_gene: .; j_gene: TRBJ1-2; v_gene: TRBV29-1; abundance: once; CDR3nt: TGCAGCGTTGAGGTGGTGTCGGGAAACTATGGCTACACCTTC; CDR3aa: CSVEVVSGNYGYTF
d_gene: TRBD2; j_gene: TRBJ2-3; v_gene: TRBV9; abundance: .; CDR3nt: TGTGCCAGCAGCGTAGGAGCGGGAGGGAGCACAGATACGCAGTATTTT; CDR3aa: CASSVGAGGSTDTQYF
d_gene: TRBD2; j_gene: TRBJ2-3; v_gene: TRBV7-8; abundance: .; CDR3nt: TGTGCCAGCAGTTTCCTCAGCGGGAGGATCGAAGATACGCAGTATTTT; CDR3aa: CASSFLSGRIEDTQYF
d_gene: TRBD2; j_gene: TRBJ2-7; v_gene: TRBV7-2; abundance: .; CDR3nt: TGTGCCAGCAGCTTAGGTGGACTAGCGGGTGAGCAGTACTTC; CDR3aa: CASSLGGLAGEQYF
d_gene: .; j_gene: TRBJ2-3; v_gene: TRBV19; abundance: .; CDR3nt: TGTGCCAGTAACCGCGGGGGCCGCACAGATACGCAGTATTTT; CDR3aa: CASNRGGRTDTQYF
d_gene: .; j_gene: TRBJ2-5; v_gene: TRBV11-3; abundance: .; CDR3nt: TGTGCCAGCAGCTCGGGACTCAGTCCGAGAGAGACCCAGTACTTC; CDR3aa: CASSSGLSPRETQYF
d_gene: .; j_gene: TRBJ2-2; v_gene: TRBV5-6; abundance: .; CDR3nt: TGTGCCAGCAGCTCCCTCTGGGGAGGATCCAACACCGGGGAGCTGTTTTTT; CDR3aa: CASSSLWGGSNTGELFF
d_gene: TRBD2; j_gene: TRBJ2-1; v_gene: TRBV29-1; abundance: once; CDR3nt: TGCAGCGTTGAAGAACTAGCGCGTCCAAAAGCCAATGAGCAGTTCTTC; CDR3aa: CSVEELARPKANEQFF
d_gene: TRBD2; j_gene: TRBJ2-3; v_gene: TRBV6-1; abundance: .; CDR3nt: TGTGCCAGCAGTGAAACTAGCGGGGGGGCAGATACGCAGTATTTT; CDR3aa: CASSETSGGADTQYF
d_gene: .; j_gene: TRBJ1-1; v_gene: TRBV7-9; abundance: .; CDR3nt: TGTGCCAGCGGAGATGTTGGCACTGAAGCTTTCTTT; CDR3aa: CASGDVGTEAFF
d_gene: TRBD1; j_gene: TRBJ1-5; v_gene: TRBV5-5; abundance: .; CDR3nt: TGTGCCAGCAGCTTAGGACAGGCCTACAATCAGCCCCAGCATTTT; CDR3aa: CASSLGQAYNQPQHF
d_gene: TRBD2; j_gene: TRBJ2-2; v_gene: TRBV5-4; abundance: few; CDR3nt: TGTGCCAGCACCAAGCGGGAGGGCCTCACCGGGGAGCTGTTTTTT; CDR3aa: CASTKREGLTGELFF
d_gene: .; j_gene: TRBJ1-1; v_gene: TRBV11-2; abundance: .; CDR3nt: TGTGCCAGCAGCTTAGATCGGGGGGACACTGAAGCTTTCTTT; CDR3aa: CASSLDRGDTEAFF
d_gene: TRBD1; j_gene: TRBJ2-7; v_gene: TRBV28; abundance: .; CDR3nt: TGTGCCAGCAGTTCAGGAGGGACAGGGTCCTACGAGCAGTACTTC; CDR3aa: CASSSGGTGSYEQYF
d_gene: .; j_gene: TRBJ1-6; v_gene: TRBV5-1; abundance: .; CDR3nt: TGCGCCAGCCAAAAAACACAGGGTAATAATTCACCCCTCCACTTT; CDR3aa: CASQKTQGNNSPLHF
d_gene: TRBD2; j_gene: TRBJ2-2; v_gene: TRBV7-2; abundance: .; CDR3nt: TGTGCCAGCGGGGGGGACTATTACACCGGGGAGCTGTTTTTT; CDR3aa: CASGGDYYTGELFF
d_gene: .; j_gene: TRBJ2-1; v_gene: TRBV9; abundance: few; CDR3nt: TGTGCCAGCAGCGTAGGTGGGGGGGGCCAATCTGAGCAGTTCTTC; CDR3aa: CASSVGGGGQSEQFF
d_gene: .; j_gene: TRBJ1-4; v_gene: TRBV7-2; abundance: .; CDR3nt: TGTGCCAGCAGCTTCCAGGGCCAACGGGGGGCAACTAATGAAAAACTGTTTTTT; CDR3aa: CASSFQGQRGATNEKLFF
d_gene: .; j_gene: TRBJ1-4; v_gene: TRBV30; abundance: .; CDR3nt: TGTGCCTGGAATTTAATGGGGGCGAGGGAAAAACTGTTTTTT; CDR3aa: CAWNLMGAREKLFF
d_gene: TRBD2; j_gene: TRBJ2-7; v_gene: TRBV6-5; abundance: .; CDR3nt: TGTGCCACCCGACTAGCGGGAGTCTACGAGCAGTACTTC; CDR3aa: CATRLAGVYEQYF
d_gene: .; j_gene: TRBJ2-3; v_gene: TRBV9; abundance: .; CDR3nt: TGTGCCAGCAGCGTAGCTAGTAGCGCAGATACGCAGTATTTT; CDR3aa: CASSVASSADTQYF
d_gene: .; j_gene: TRBJ1-2; v_gene: TRBV6-5; abundance: .; CDR3nt: TGTGCCAGCAGTTCCCAGACAGGCAGGGGCTATGGCTACACCTTC; CDR3aa: CASSSQTGRGYGYTF
d_gene: .; j_gene: TRBJ2-2; v_gene: TRBV7-2; abundance: .; CDR3nt: TGTGCCAGCACGCGGTGGGGCCCCGGGGAGCTGTTTTTT; CDR3aa: CASTRWGPGELFF
d_gene: .; j_gene: TRBJ1-4; v_gene: TRBV4-2; abundance: .; CDR3nt: TGTGCCAGCAGAACGGGAGGGAATGAAAAACTGTTTTTT; CDR3aa: CASRTGGNEKLFF
d_gene: .; j_gene: TRBJ1-2; v_gene: TRBV6-1; abundance: .; CDR3nt: TGTGCCAGCAGTGAAAAGAGCGGCGGGAACTATGGCTACACCTTC; CDR3aa: CASSEKSGGNYGYTF
d_gene: TRBD1; j_gene: TRBJ1-2; v_gene: TRBV5-1; abundance: .; CDR3nt: TGCGCCAGCAGTTCAAGACAGGGGTACTATGGCTACACCTTC; CDR3aa: CASSSRQGYYGYTF
d_gene: .; j_gene: TRBJ1-5; v_gene: TRBV19; abundance: .; CDR3nt: TGTGCCAGTAGTACAAGCAGGGGCCGTCAGCCCCAGCATTTT; CDR3aa: CASSTSRGRQPQHF
d_gene: .; j_gene: TRBJ2-7; v_gene: TRBV7-2; abundance: .; CDR3nt: TGTGCCAGCAGCCTCACGGGGGTTCGGAGGGAGCAGTACTTC; CDR3aa: CASSLTGVRREQYF
d_gene: TRBD1; j_gene: TRBJ2-7; v_gene: TRBV7-9; abundance: .; CDR3nt: TGTGCCAGCAGCTTAGAGGGACAGACCTACGAGCAGTACTTC; CDR3aa: CASSLEGQTYEQYF
d_gene: .; j_gene: TRBJ2-2; v_gene: TRBV19; abundance: .; CDR3nt: TGTGCCAGTCACAGGGCTACGAACACCGGGGAGCTGTTTTTT; CDR3aa: CASHRATNTGELFF
d_gene: TRBD2; j_gene: TRBJ2-1; v_gene: TRBV7-3; abundance: .; CDR3nt: TGTGCCAGCAGCTTAACATTAGCGGGGGTATACAATGAGCAGTTCTTC; CDR3aa: CASSLTLAGVYNEQFF
d_gene: TRBD2; j_gene: TRBJ2-1; v_gene: TRBV10-1; abundance: .; CDR3nt: TGCGCCAGCAGTGAGACCCCCTTAGCGGGAGGGCCATATGAGCAGTTCTTC; CDR3aa: CASSETPLAGGPYEQFF
d_gene: .; j_gene: TRBJ1-5; v_gene: TRBV5-1; abundance: .; CDR3nt: TGCGCCAGCAGCTTGGCTGGGGCCTGGAATCAGCCCCAGCATTTT; CDR3aa: CASSLAGAWNQPQHF
d_gene: .; j_gene: TRBJ1-5; v_gene: TRBV4-1; abundance: once; CDR3nt: TGCGCCAGCAGCCCGGACTTTGTCCAGCCCCAGCATTTT; CDR3aa: CASSPDFVQPQHF
d_gene: TRBD2; j_gene: TRBJ2-3; v_gene: TRBV7-3; abundance: .; CDR3nt: TGTGCCAGCAGCTTAGAGCAGCGGGGGCCTACCAGTGGCACAGATACGCAGTATTTT; CDR3aa: CASSLEQRGPTSGTDTQYF
d_gene: .; j_gene: TRBJ2-1; v_gene: TRBV2; abundance: .; CDR3nt: TGTGCCACCAGACGGGGTAGCGGCCAGAACAATGAGCAGTTCTTC; CDR3aa: CATRRGSGQNNEQFF
d_gene: TRBD1; j_gene: TRBJ2-1; v_gene: TRBV11-2; abundance: .; CDR3nt: TGTGCCAGCACCTCCGGACAGGGACCCTACAATGAGCAGTTCTTC; CDR3aa: CASTSGQGPYNEQFF
d_gene: TRBD1; j_gene: TRBJ2-7; v_gene: TRBV7-3; abundance: .; CDR3nt: TGTGCCAGCAGCTTAATTCCGGGACAGGGGACCGAGCAGTACTTC; CDR3aa: CASSLIPGQGTEQYF